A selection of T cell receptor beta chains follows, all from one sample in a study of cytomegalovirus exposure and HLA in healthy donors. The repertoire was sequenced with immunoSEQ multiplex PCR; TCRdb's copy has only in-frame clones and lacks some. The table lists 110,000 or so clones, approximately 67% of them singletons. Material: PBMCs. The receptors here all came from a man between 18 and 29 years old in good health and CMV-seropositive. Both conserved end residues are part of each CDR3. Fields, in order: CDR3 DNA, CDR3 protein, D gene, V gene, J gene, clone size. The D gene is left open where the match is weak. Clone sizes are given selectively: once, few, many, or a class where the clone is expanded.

TGCGCCAGCAGCTCGGGGGAAATAGAGACCCAGTACTTC	CASSSGEIETQYF	.	TRBV5-1	TRBJ2-5	few
TGTGCCTGGAATAGCGGGGGGGGTCCAGATACGCAGTATTTT	CAWNSGGGPDTQYF	TRBD2	TRBV30	TRBJ2-3	.
TGTGCCACCAGCAGCGGACAGGGTCTCACTGAAGCTTTCTTT	CATSSGQGLTEAFF	TRBD1	TRBV15	TRBJ1-1	.
TGTGCCAGCAGCCAAGAGGGAGGGCTCGCTTCACCCCTCCACTTT	CASSQEGGLASPLHF	.	TRBV14	TRBJ1-6	.
TGTGCCAGCAGCTTAGCGACGACAGCCGGCACTGAAGCTTTCTTT	CASSLATTAGTEAFF	.	TRBV7-9	TRBJ1-1	.
TGCAGCGTGAGGGACAGGGCAAATTCACCCCTCCACTTT	CSVRDRANSPLHF	TRBD1	TRBV29-1	TRBJ1-6	.
TGTGCCAGCAGTGACACACCGAACACTGAAGCTTTCTTT	CASSDTPNTEAFF	.	TRBV6-1	TRBJ1-1	.
TGTGCCAGCAGCGCTCGAGGTACGCAGTATTTT	CASSARGTQYF	.	TRBV9	TRBJ2-3	.
TGTGCCAGCAGTGAAGTTCCACTGAATTCACCCCTCCACTTT	CASSEVPLNSPLHF	.	TRBV6-1	TRBJ1-6	.
TGTGCCAGCAGCCCCGAAATGACTGGAAACACTGAAGCTTTCTTT	CASSPEMTGNTEAFF	.	TRBV11-2	TRBJ1-1	.
TGTGCCAGCAGTTATACAGGGGGCGAGAGCAATCAGCCCCAGCATTTT	CASSYTGGESNQPQHF	TRBD1	TRBV6-6	TRBJ1-5	.
TGTGCCAGCAGAACAACGATCGGGGGGGCCGGGGAGACCCAGTACTTC	CASRTTIGGAGETQYF	TRBD2	TRBV6-6	TRBJ2-5	.
TGCGCCAGCAGCCCGGGTGCCGAGGAATCCCTCCACTTT	CASSPGAEESLHF	.	TRBV5-1	TRBJ1-6	few
TGTGCCAGCAGGCGGACTAGTGAAAATGAGCAGTTCTTC	CASRRTSENEQFF	TRBD2	TRBV7-9	TRBJ2-1	.
TGCGCCAGCAGCTTGTCTGGGGGGGATAGCAATCAGCCCCAGCATTTT	CASSLSGGDSNQPQHF	.	TRBV5-1	TRBJ1-5	.
TGTGCCAGCAGTACAGTACGCAATTCACCCCTCCACTTT	CASSTVRNSPLHF	.	TRBV6-5	TRBJ1-6	.
TGTGCCAGCAGTTTTCAGGGGGCAGATTTTCTGGTTAACTATGGCTACACCTTC	CASSFQGADFLVNYGYTF	TRBD1	TRBV28	TRBJ1-2	.
TGTGCCAGCAGGAAAAGACAGCTGAATCAGCCCCAGCATTTT	CASRKRQLNQPQHF	.	TRBV6-1	TRBJ1-5	.
TGTGCCAGCAGTGGGGACAGGGAAAATTCACCCCTCCACTTT	CASSGDRENSPLHF	TRBD1	TRBV28	TRBJ1-6	medium-sized
TGCGCCAGCAGCTGGAACAGGGGGAACACCGGGGAGCTGTTTTTT	CASSWNRGNTGELFF	TRBD1	TRBV5-1	TRBJ2-2	.
TGTGCCAGCAGCTTGCCCACTGGCACTGAAGCTTTCTTT	CASSLPTGTEAFF	.	TRBV5-8	TRBJ1-1	.
TGTGCCGTACCCAGGACAGGGGTAGTCCGAGGAGAGACCCAGTACTTC	CAVPRTGVVRGETQYF	TRBD1	TRBV2	TRBJ2-5	.
TGTGCCAGCAGGCGCCAAGCGGGGGGACGCGAGACCCAGTACTTC	CASRRQAGGRETQYF	TRBD2	TRBV6-5	TRBJ2-5	.
TGTGCCAGCAGTCTACCTAGCGGGGGTAGGAATGAGCAGTTCTTC	CASSLPSGGRNEQFF	TRBD2	TRBV28	TRBJ2-1	few
TGTGCCAGCAGCTTAACGAGAGACAGGGGTCCAGATACGCAGTATTTT	CASSLTRDRGPDTQYF	TRBD1	TRBV7-6	TRBJ2-3	few
TGTGCCAGCAGCCAGACAGGGCGGAGTGAAAAACTGTTTTTT	CASSQTGRSEKLFF	TRBD1	TRBV7-9	TRBJ1-4	few
TGTGCCAGCAGTGGAATACAGGGGAAAAATGGCTACACCTTC	CASSGIQGKNGYTF	TRBD1	TRBV6-1	TRBJ1-2	few
TGTGCCAGCAGCTCTGGGGGGGTTGGCCAGCCCCAGCATTTT	CASSSGGVGQPQHF	.	TRBV11-2	TRBJ1-5	.
TGCGCCAGCAGCTTGGGGGACAGGGAAGAGACCCAGTACTTC	CASSLGDREETQYF	TRBD1	TRBV5-1	TRBJ2-5	.
TGTGCCAGCAGTTTCGGGGGACAGAAGTATGGCTACACCTTC	CASSFGGQKYGYTF	TRBD1	TRBV7-2	TRBJ1-2	.
TGTGCCAGCAGCTTCTTATCCCTAGCAGACACCGGGGAGCTGTTTTTT	CASSFLSLADTGELFF	.	TRBV7-6	TRBJ2-2	.
TGTGCCAGCAGTGAAAGGAGGGGAGGAGCCTACGAGCAGTACTTC	CASSERRGGAYEQYF	.	TRBV6-1	TRBJ2-7	.
TGTGCCAGCAGGCTCCCGGGACAGGCCTATGGCTACACCTTC	CASRLPGQAYGYTF	TRBD1	TRBV9	TRBJ1-2	.
TGTGCCAGCAGCTCGAGGACAGGGCGGTCTGGAAACACCATATATTTT	CASSSRTGRSGNTIYF	TRBD1	TRBV9	TRBJ1-3	.
TGTGCCAGCAGTACACCGAGACAGGGCCTGGGGAACCTCCACTTT	CASSTPRQGLGNLHF	TRBD1	TRBV6-5	TRBJ1-6	.
TGTGCCAGCAGCGTATGGACTAGCGGGTACACAGATACGCAGTATTTT	CASSVWTSGYTDTQYF	TRBD2	TRBV9	TRBJ2-3	once
TGTGCCAGCAGCCTCCACCCTCGGGAGACCCAGTACTTC	CASSLHPRETQYF	.	TRBV7-8	TRBJ2-5	.
TGCGCCAGCAGTCCCCTGGGAGCGGGGGTGGCAGATACGCAGTATTTT	CASSPLGAGVADTQYF	TRBD2	TRBV4-1	TRBJ2-3	.
TGCGCCAGCAGCTTGACAGGGGGCGGGACCGGGGAGCTGTTTTTT	CASSLTGGGTGELFF	TRBD1	TRBV5-1	TRBJ2-2	.
TGTGCCAGCAGCCACCAGGATAGACGTGGCTACACCTTC	CASSHQDRRGYTF	.	TRBV5-4	TRBJ1-2	.
TGTGCCAGCAGCCGAAGGACTAGCGGGGGGGAGACCCAGTACTTC	CASSRRTSGGETQYF	TRBD2	TRBV4-2	TRBJ2-5	.
TGTGCCGGGGGACAGGACTATAATTCACCCCTCCACTTT	CAGGQDYNSPLHF	TRBD1	TRBV2	TRBJ1-6	.